This TCR beta chain is drawn from a study of shared clonotypes between healthy human individuals. Study overall: The study drew on a couple of women and three men aged 18 to 49 as donors.

Germline CDR1 is LNHNV and CDR2 is YYDKDF (reference sequence). V was clipped by 3 bases and J by 0 bases, with 11 bases between them. The CDR3 length is 15 residues. As concerns this clone: The antigen is unknown.

Naive CD8 cells lacked CD45RO and underwent positive selection for CCR7, leaving out terminally differentiated effector memory CD45RA+ cells. TCRdb's copy holds only in-frame clones and misses some; the assay was immunoSEQ multiplex PCR. In the table there are roughly 2.1 million clones, more than 85% of which are singletons. Whole-study results and caveats: Depth was large, yet rarefaction showed that sorted-subset sequencing was incomplete.

The sample taken for sequencing was naive CD8+ T cells from PBMCs. The V and J genes are TRBV15 and TRBJ1-2; possibly TRBD1 for D (5 bases). This receptor was identified in a man between 18 and 29 years old in good health. Some clones in this sample may be carry-over from other donors' samples. The CDR3 spells CATSRPGATNYGYTF. The CDR3 DNA follows: TGTGCCACCAGCAGGCCCGGGGCCACTAACTATGGCTACACCTTC.